Each of the 30 T cell receptor beta chains below was sequenced from the same sample in a study of OX40 agonist ivuxolimab in advanced cancers. Data came from immunoSEQ multiplex PCR; TCRdb stores just in-frame clones and leaves some out. Here the sample spans 30,000 to 35,000 clones, roughly four fifths being singletons. The material was CD4+ or CD8+ T cells sorted from blood, obtained in a trial of the OX40 agonist ivuxolimab. Receptor source: an adult with an advanced solid tumor such as melanoma, head and neck, liver or kidney cancer.

The chain carries TRBV5-4 and TRBJ2-1; 7 nucleotides line up with TRBD2. CDR1 is SGHNT and CDR2 is YYREEE in the germline V gene (reference sequence). CDR3 length: 17 residues. V gave up 4 bases and J gave up 2 bases; unmatched junction bases: 12. CDR3: CASSHSTSEEAYNEQFF. DNA for the CDR3: TGTGCCAGCAGCCACTCAACTAGCGAGGAGGCCTACAATGAGCAGTTCTTC. Together with reference TRBV5-4 and TRBJ2-1, the CDR3 gives the full variable domain: ETGVTQSPTHLIKTRGQQVTLRCSSQSGHNTVSWYQQALGQGPQFIFQYYREEENGRGNFPPRFSGLQFPNYSSELNVNALELDDSALYLCASSHSTSEEAYNEQFFGPGTRLTVL.

This clone was counted a single time. The chain joins TRBV4-1 to TRBJ1-5, with a possible D match to TRBD1 (6 bases). Trimming left V 0 bases short and J 2 bases short, with 8 bases between. The CDR3 totals 15 residues. Germline CDR1 and CDR2: MGHRA and YSYEKL. In DNA form, the CDR3 reads TGCGCCAGCAGCCAAGATTACAGGGGCAATCAGCCCCAGCATTTT. This gives the protein CASSQDYRGNQPQHF.

The rearrangement uses TRBV5-6 and TRBJ2-7, with D possibly being TRBD2 (6 bases). Germline loops: CDR1 SGHDT, CDR2 YYEEEE. Trimming pared 5 bases from V and 2 bases from J, leaving 14 bases between. The length of the CDR3 is 14 residues. This CDR3 reads CASSPGRTAYEQYF. In DNA, the CDR3 is TGTGCCAGCAGTCCCGGGAGAACCGCCTACGAGCAGTACTTC.

The V gene is TRBV27, the J gene TRBJ1-6; D possibly corresponds to TRBD1 (6 bases). V gave up 5 bases and J gave up 7 bases, with 12 bases separating them. Germline CDR1 reads MNHEY; CDR2 reads SMNVEV (reference sequence). There are 14 residues in the CDR3. For the CDR3, the DNA is TGTGCCAGCAGTGAAATTGGGGGCAATTCACCCCTCCACTTT. Translating gives CASSEIGGNSPLHF.

The gene calls are TRBV4-1 and TRBJ1-5; no firm D call. The CDR3 is 15 amino acids. V gave up 2 bases and J gave up 2 bases, with 10 bases separating them. Germline V CDR1 and CDR2: MGHRA, YSYEKL. The CDR3 coding sequence is TGCGCCAGCAGCCAAAAAGGCAGAGGCAATCAGCCCCAGCATTTT. This translates into CASSQKGRGNQPQHF.

This sequence joins TRBV7-3 and TRBJ2-1; 13 bases line up with TRBD2. V trimming: 5 bases; J trimming: 4 bases; junction bases outside the gene matches: 5. This CDR3 spans 16 amino acids. Germline V gene sequence: CDR1 SGHTA, CDR2 FQGTGA. The CDR3 region is CASSQGLAGPYNEQFF. CDR3 bases: TGTGCCAGCAGCCAGGGACTAGCGGGGCCTTACAATGAGCAGTTCTTC. The full variable domain, completed using reference TRBV7-3 and TRBJ2-1, is GAGVSQTPSNKVTEKGKYVELRCDPISGHTALYWYRQSLGQGPEFLIYFQGTGAADDSGLPNDRFFAVRPEGSVSTLKIQRTERGDSAVYLCASSQGLAGPYNEQFFGPGTRLTVL.

The V call is TRBV4-3, the J call TRBJ1-5; 7 bases match TRBD1. Germline loops: CDR1 LGHNA, CDR2 YSLEER. This CDR3 is 16 amino acids long. V dropped 0 bases and J dropped 2; count of bases not matched to a gene: 4. The CDR3 region is CASSQDLGQGNQPQHF. The CDR3 DNA sequence: TGCGCCAGCAGCCAAGACCTTGGACAGGGCAATCAGCCCCAGCATTTT.

This clone was detected only a few times. The rearrangement joins TRBV7-8 to TRBJ2-7, with 11 bases fitting TRBD2. V was clipped by 4 bases and J by 2 bases; unmatched bases: 4. CDR1 is SGHVS and CDR2 is FQNEAQ in the germline V gene. The CDR3 loop spans 15 amino acids. CDR3 DNA sequence: TGTGCCAGCAGCTACGGGACTAGCGGAGCCTACGAGCAGTACTTC. Its translation: CASSYGTSGAYEQYF.

V gene TRBV13 combines with J gene TRBJ2-1; possible D gene TRBD2, 6 bases. The V gene lost 4 bases and the J gene lost 8 bases, with 18 bases spanning the gap. The germline CDR1 and CDR2 sequences are PRHDT and FYEKMQ (reference sequence). The CDR3 runs to 15 residues. The CDR3, as DNA: TGTGCCAGCAGCTCCACTTTAATGGGGGAGGATGAGCAGTTCTTC. Translating gives CASSSTLMGEDEQFF.

This sequence joins TRBV29-1 and TRBJ2-1, with 8 bases that match TRBD2. The germline V gene has CDR1 SQVTM and CDR2 ANQGSEA. The CDR3 consists of 14 residues. J was trimmed by 5 bases and V by 4 bases; bases with no gene match: 7. Here the CDR3 DNA reads TGCAGCGTTGGTTTCGGGAGGGCCAACAATGAGCAGTTCTTC. Protein: CSVGFGRANNEQFF.

V is TRBV4-1 and J is TRBJ2-7; D is possibly TRBD2 (6 bases). Germline CDR1 reads MGHRA; CDR2 reads YSYEKL. There are 14 residues in the CDR3. The V gene lost 1 base and the J gene lost 6 bases, with 13 bases spanning the gap. The CDR3 region is CASSQGLKGGEQYF. The CDR3 DNA sequence: TGCGCCAGCAGCCAAGGCCTGAAGGGAGGCGAGCAGTACTTC.

This chain uses TRBV27 with TRBJ1-5; possibly TRBD1 for D (5 bases). The CDR3 is 14 residues long. V lost 4 bases to trimming and J lost 5 bases, with 12 bases between them. Germline CDR1 reads MNHEY; CDR2 reads SMNVEV (reference sequence). The CDR3 sequence: CASSWGGGHQPQHF. CDR3 bases: TGTGCCAGCAGTTGGGGGGGAGGGCATCAGCCCCAGCATTTT.

The J gene is TRBJ2-1, the V gene TRBV7-9; D might be TRBD1 or TRBD2, each matching 5 bases. Trimming took 5 bases from V and 5 from J, leaving 10 bases between them. Germline V gene data show CDR1 as SEHNR and CDR2 as FQNEAQ (reference sequence). The CDR3 has 13 residues. The CDR3 coding sequence is TGTGCCAGCAGCCCCGGGACGGACAATGAGCAGTTCTTC. The encoded protein is CASSPGTDNEQFF.

This chain connects TRBV25-1 to TRBJ2-5; 8 bases match TRBD2. V shed 1 base, J shed 0 bases, and the junction held 1 base outside the gene matches. This CDR3 is 15 amino acids long. Germline values: CDR1 MGHDK, CDR2 SYGVNS. This CDR3 is CASSESSGYQETQYF. CDR3 coding DNA: TGTGCCAGCAGTGAATCTAGCGGGTACCAAGAGACCCAGTACTTC.

The chain couples TRBV28 to TRBJ1-4, with D unresolved. This CDR3 has 15 residues. The ends were cut back, 6 bases at V and 0 bases at J, with 11 bases in the middle. CDR1 and CDR2 (germline): MDHEN, SYDVKM. DNA for the CDR3: TGTGCCAGCAGGTTGGACGGGACAACTAATGAAAAACTGTTTTTT. This encodes CASRLDGTTNEKLFF.

V is TRBV19 and J is TRBJ2-1; D might be TRBD2 (7 bases). Trimming took 4 bases from V and 2 from J, leaving 18 bases between them. Germline V lookup: CDR1 LNHDA, CDR2 SQIVND (reference sequence). The CDR3 has 17 residues. The chain's CDR3 is CASSTLLARGPYNEQFF. The CDR3 nucleotides are TGTGCCAGTAGTACCCTGTTGGCGCGGGGGCCCTACAATGAGCAGTTCTTC. Together with reference TRBV19 and TRBJ2-1, the CDR3 gives the full variable domain: DGGITQSPKYLFRKEGQNVTLSCEQNLNHDAMYWYRQDPGQGLRLIYYSQIVNDFQKGDIAEGYSVSREKKESFPLTVTSAQKNPTAFYLCASSTLLARGPYNEQFFGPGTRLTVL.

The CDR3 DNA sequence: TGTGCCAGTAGTATTCTGAGCGGGGGGTCAGATACGCAGTATTTT. It is translated as CASSILSGGSDTQYF. The chain has TRBV19 and TRBJ2-3; 9 nucleotides line up with TRBD2. V dropped 3 bases and J dropped 4; count of bases not matched to a gene: 5. The CDR3 spans 15 residues. The germline CDR1 and CDR2 sequences are LNHDA and SQIVND (reference sequence).

The chain recombines TRBV29-1 with TRBJ2-1; possibly TRBD2 for D (6 bases). CDR3 length: 15 amino acids. Per germline, CDR1 SQVTM and CDR2 ANQGSEA. The ends were cut back, 6 bases at V and 0 bases at J, with 15 bases in the middle. CDR3 in amino acids: CSVGEVFGSYNEQFF. CDR3 DNA: TGCAGCGTCGGGGAGGTCTTTGGCTCCTACAATGAGCAGTTCTTC.

Remarks on this clone: The same CDR3 also results from other DNA sequences found in this sample. The rearrangement joins TRBV7-9 to TRBJ1-5; no clear D gene. The CDR3 is made up of 13 amino acids. Germline V gives CDR1 SEHNR, CDR2 FQNEAQ (reference sequence). V lost 1 base to trimming and J lost 7 bases, with 8 bases between them. CDR3 nucleotide sequence: TGTGCCAGCAGCTTAGGCGGCGCCCAGCCCCAGCATTTT. Translation: CASSLGGAQPQHF.

V and J are TRBV7-6 and TRBJ2-3, with 10 bases identical to TRBD2. The CDR3 contains 16 residues. V trimming: 2 bases; J trimming: 5 bases; junction bases outside the gene matches: 7. From germline, CDR1 is SGHVS and CDR2 FNYEAQ. This CDR3 is CASSLSLAGAGDTQYF. The CDR3 nucleotides are TGTGCCAGCAGCTTAAGCCTAGCGGGAGCGGGAGATACGCAGTATTTT.

The rearrangement joins TRBV7-9 to TRBJ2-5, with 14 positions matching TRBD2. The CDR3 is 17 amino acids. Germline-derived CDR1 and CDR2 are SEHNR and FQNEAQ (reference sequence). V lost 4 bases to trimming and J lost 4 bases; unmatched junction nucleotides: 8. CDR3 nucleotide sequence: TGTGCCAGCAGCTCGGTCCGACTAGCGGGGGGGCGAGAGACCCAGTACTTC. This sequence encodes CASSSVRLAGGRETQYF.

The J gene is TRBJ2-7, the V gene TRBV19, with 10 bases identical to TRBD1. Germline trimming cut 1 base from V and 5 bases from J; bases unmatched to any gene: 5. Germline V CDR1 and CDR2: LNHDA, SQIVND (reference sequence). CDR3 length: 15 amino acids. The CDR3 sequence is CASSIGTGGNHEQYF. In nucleotides, the CDR3 is TGTGCCAGTAGTATAGGGACAGGGGGTAACCACGAGCAGTACTTC.

The chain carries TRBV27 and TRBJ2-3; 11 bases map to TRBD2. The CDR3 contains 15 residues. Germline CDR1 reads MNHEY; CDR2 reads SMNVEV (reference sequence). Trimming at V came to 7 bases and at J to 5 bases, leaving 8 bases not matched to a gene. The CDR3 region has the DNA TGTGCCAGCACCGTAGCGGGAGGGCCGGGAGATACGCAGTATTTT. Protein product: CASTVAGGPGDTQYF.

This chain links TRBV19 with TRBJ1-2; no definite D call. The CDR3 spans 13 residues. Between the trimmed V and J ends, which lost 1 base and 2 bases, there was a span of 5 bases. The germline V gene encodes CDR1 LNHDA and CDR2 SQIVND (reference sequence). The CDR3 DNA follows: TGTGCCAGTAGTATAGGCGCGAACTATGGCTACACCTTC. This encodes CASSIGANYGYTF. Supplemented by reference TRBV19 and TRBJ1-2, the full variable domain reads DGGITQSPKYLFRKEGQNVTLSCEQNLNHDAMYWYRQDPGQGLRLIYYSQIVNDFQKGDIAEGYSVSREKKESFPLTVTSAQKNPTAFYLCASSIGANYGYTFGSGTRLTVV.

J is TRBJ2-3 and V is TRBV11-2; no firm D call. V shed 0 bases and J shed 0 bases, with 10 bases lying between them. Germline V lookup: CDR1 SGHAT, CDR2 FQNNGV. This CDR3 comprises 16 residues. CDR3 sequence: CASSLDSPYSTDTQYF. CDR3 DNA: TGTGCCAGCAGCTTAGATTCCCCATATAGCACAGATACGCAGTATTTT.

The CDR3 DNA follows: TGCGCCAGCAGCCAAGGGGATTCACCCCTCCACTTT. Its translation is CASSQGDSPLHF. The chain carries TRBV4-1 and TRBJ1-6; D is unresolved. The germline V gene encodes CDR1 MGHRA and CDR2 YSYEKL. The CDR3 covers 12 residues. The V end was cut by 1 base, the J end by 8 bases, with 3 bases between.

This rearrangement joins TRBV4-1 to TRBJ2-5; the D gene is possibly TRBD1 (5 bases). The CDR3 contains 15 residues. Germline V gene lookup returns CDR1 MGHRA and CDR2 YSYEKL. V shed 0 bases and J shed 0 bases, with 8 bases lying between them. In nucleotides, the CDR3 is TGCGCCAGCAGCCAAGAAACCAGGGACCAAGAGACCCAGTACTTC. This codes for CASSQETRDQETQYF.

The V and J genes are TRBV28 and TRBJ1-1; D gene unclear. Germline CDR1 reads MDHEN; CDR2 reads SYDVKM. Trimming took 10 bases from V and 3 from J, leaving 12 bases between them. CDR3 length equals 12 residues. CDR3 bases: TGTGCCACCAAATTCCCCCACACTGAAGCTTTCTTT. It translates to CATKFPHTEAFF. Full variable domain (remainder filled in from reference TRBV28 and TRBJ1-1): DVKVTQSSRYLVKRTGEKVFLECVQDMDHENMFWYRQDPGLGLRLIYFSYDVKMKEKGDIPEGYSVSREKKERFSLILESASTNQTSMYLCATKFPHTEAFFGQGTRLTVV.

The genes are TRBV7-6 and TRBJ2-7, with a weak D call TRBD1 (6 bases). This CDR3 spans 12 amino acids. The V gene's germline CDR1 is SGHVS and CDR2 FNYEAQ. V was cut by 4 bases and J by 6 bases, with 10 bases left in between. CDR3 in DNA: TGTGCCAGCAGCTCGGACAGTGGCGAGCAGTACTTC. Its translation is CASSSDSGEQYF.

V and J are TRBV5-6 and TRBJ2-7; 9 positions match TRBD2. The junction had 6 bases not matched to a gene; V was cut back by 4 bases and J by 1 base. Germline V gives CDR1 SGHDT, CDR2 YYEEEE. The CDR3 extends over 15 amino acids. The CDR3 DNA reads as TGTGCCAGCAGCCCTAGCGGGGCCCCATCCTACGAGCAGTACTTC. Amino acid sequence: CASSPSGAPSYEQYF.